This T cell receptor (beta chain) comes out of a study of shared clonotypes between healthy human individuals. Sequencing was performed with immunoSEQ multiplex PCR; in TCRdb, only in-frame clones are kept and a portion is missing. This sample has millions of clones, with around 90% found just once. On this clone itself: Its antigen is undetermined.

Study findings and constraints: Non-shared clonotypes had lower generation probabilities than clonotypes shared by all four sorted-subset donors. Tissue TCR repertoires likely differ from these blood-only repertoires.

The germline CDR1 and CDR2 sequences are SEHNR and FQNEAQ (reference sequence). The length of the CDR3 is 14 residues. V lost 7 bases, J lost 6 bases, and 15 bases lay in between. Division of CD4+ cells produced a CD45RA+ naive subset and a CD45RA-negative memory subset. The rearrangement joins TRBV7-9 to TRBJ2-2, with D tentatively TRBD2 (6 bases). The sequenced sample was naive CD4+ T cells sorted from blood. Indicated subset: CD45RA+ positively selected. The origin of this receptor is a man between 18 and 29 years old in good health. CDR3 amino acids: CASNSAGRAGELFF. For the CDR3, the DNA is TGTGCCAGCAACTCGGCGGGAAGAGCCGGGGAGCTGTTTTTT.